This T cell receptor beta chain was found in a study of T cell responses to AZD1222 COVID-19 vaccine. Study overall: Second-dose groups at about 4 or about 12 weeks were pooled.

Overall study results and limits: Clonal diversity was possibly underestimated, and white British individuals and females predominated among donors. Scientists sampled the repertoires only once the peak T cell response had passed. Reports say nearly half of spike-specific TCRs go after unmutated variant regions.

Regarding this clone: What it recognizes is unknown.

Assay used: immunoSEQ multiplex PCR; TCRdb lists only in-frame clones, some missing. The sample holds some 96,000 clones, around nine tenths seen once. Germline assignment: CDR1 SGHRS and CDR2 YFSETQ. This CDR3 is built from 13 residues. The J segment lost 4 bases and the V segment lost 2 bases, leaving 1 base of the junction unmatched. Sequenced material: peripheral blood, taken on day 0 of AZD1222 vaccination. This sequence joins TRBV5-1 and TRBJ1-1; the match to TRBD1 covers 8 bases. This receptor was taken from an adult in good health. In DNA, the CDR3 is TGCGCCAGCAGCTTCGGACAGGGCACTGAAGCTTTCTTT. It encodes CASSFGQGTEAFF.